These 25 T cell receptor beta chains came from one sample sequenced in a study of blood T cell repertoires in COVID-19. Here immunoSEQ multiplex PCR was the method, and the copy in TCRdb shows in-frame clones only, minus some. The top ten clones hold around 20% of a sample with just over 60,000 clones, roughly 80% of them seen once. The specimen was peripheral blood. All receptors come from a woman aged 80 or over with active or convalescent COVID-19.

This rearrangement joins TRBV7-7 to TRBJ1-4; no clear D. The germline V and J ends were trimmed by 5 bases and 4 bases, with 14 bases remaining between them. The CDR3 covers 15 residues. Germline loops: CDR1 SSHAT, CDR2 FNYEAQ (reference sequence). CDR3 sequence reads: CASSPLTDFNEKLFF. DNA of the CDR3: TGTGCCAGCAGCCCTTTGACGGACTTTAATGAAAAACTGTTTTTT.

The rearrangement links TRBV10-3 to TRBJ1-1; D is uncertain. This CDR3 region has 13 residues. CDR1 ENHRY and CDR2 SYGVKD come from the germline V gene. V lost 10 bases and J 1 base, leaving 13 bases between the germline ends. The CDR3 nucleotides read TGTGCCACCTCGGACTGGTCGAACACTGAAGCTTTCTTT. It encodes CATSDWSNTEAFF.

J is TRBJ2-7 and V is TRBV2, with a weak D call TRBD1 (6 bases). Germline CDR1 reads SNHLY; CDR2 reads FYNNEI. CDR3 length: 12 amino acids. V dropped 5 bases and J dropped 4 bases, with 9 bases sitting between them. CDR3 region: CASSSTGYEQYF. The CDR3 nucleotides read TGTGCCAGCAGTTCCACAGGGTACGAGCAGTACTTC.

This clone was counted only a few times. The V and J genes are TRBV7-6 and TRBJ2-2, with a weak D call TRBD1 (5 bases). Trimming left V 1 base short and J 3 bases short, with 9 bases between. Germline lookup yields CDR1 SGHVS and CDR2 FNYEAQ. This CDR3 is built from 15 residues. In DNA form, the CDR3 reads TGTGCCAGCAGCTTAGAACAGGCGGACACCGGGGAGCTGTTTTTT. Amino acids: CASSLEQADTGELFF.

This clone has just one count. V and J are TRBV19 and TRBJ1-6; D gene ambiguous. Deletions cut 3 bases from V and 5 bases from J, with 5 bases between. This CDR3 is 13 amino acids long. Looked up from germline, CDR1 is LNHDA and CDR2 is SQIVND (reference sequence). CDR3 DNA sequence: TGTGCCAGTAGTATGGGCAATAATTCACCCCTCCACTTT. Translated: CASSMGNNSPLHF.

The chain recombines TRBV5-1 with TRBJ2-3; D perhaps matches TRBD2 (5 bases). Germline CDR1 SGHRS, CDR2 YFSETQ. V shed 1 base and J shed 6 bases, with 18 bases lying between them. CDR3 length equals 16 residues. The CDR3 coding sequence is TGCGCCAGCAGCTTGAGCGGTTACTCTCTGGGGGATACGCAGTATTTT. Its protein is CASSLSGYSLGDTQYF.

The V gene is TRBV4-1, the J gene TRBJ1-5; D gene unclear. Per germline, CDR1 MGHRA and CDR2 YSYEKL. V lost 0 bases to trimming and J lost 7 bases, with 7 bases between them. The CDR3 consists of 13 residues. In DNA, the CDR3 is TGCGCCAGCAGCCAAGAGACTATCCAGCCCCAGCATTTT. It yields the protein CASSQETIQPQHF.

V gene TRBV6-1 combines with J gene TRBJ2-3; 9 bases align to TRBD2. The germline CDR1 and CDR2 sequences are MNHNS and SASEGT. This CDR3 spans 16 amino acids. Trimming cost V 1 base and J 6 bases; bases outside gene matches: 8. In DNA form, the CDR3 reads TGTGCCAGCAGTGAAGTCGGAGGCGGGGGGGCGGATACGCAGTATTTT. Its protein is CASSEVGGGGADTQYF.

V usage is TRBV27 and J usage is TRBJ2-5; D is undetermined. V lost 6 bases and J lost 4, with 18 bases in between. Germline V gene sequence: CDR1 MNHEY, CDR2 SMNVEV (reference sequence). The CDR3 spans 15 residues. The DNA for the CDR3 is TGTGCCAGCAGACCCACGACTGGCTTAAGAGAGACCCAGTACTTC. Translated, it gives CASRPTTGLRETQYF.

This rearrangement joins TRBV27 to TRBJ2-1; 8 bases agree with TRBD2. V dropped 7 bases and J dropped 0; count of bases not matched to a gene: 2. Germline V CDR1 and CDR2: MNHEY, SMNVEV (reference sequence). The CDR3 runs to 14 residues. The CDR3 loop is CASKAGVSYNEQFF. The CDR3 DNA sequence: TGTGCCAGCAAAGCGGGGGTCTCCTACAATGAGCAGTTCTTC.

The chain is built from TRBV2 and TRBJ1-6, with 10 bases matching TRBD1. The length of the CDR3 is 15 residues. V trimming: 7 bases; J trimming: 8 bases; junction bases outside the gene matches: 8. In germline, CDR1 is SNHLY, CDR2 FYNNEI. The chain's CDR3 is CASTRGQGNYSPLHF. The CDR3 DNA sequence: TGTGCCAGCACCAGGGGACAGGGGAATTATTCACCCCTCCACTTT.

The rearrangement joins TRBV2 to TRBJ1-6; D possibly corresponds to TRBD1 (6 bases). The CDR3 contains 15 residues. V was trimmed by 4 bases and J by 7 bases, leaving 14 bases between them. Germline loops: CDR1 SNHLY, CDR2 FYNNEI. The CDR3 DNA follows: TGTGCCAGCAGTGTAGGTAGGCAGGGGAATTCACCCCTCCACTTT. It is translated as CASSVGRQGNSPLHF.

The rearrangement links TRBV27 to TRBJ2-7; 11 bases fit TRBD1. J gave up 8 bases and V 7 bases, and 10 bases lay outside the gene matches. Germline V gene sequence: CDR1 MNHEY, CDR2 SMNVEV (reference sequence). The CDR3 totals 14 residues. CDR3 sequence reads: CASMPGDRGAKQYF. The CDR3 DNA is TGTGCCAGCATGCCCGGGGACAGGGGGGCCAAGCAGTACTTC.

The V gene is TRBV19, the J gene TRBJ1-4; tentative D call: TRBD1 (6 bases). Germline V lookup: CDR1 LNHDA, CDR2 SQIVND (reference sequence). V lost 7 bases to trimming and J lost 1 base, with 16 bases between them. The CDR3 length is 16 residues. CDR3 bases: TGTGCCAGTAATAGGGGGGGCACAGGAACTAATGAAAAACTGTTTTTT. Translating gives CASNRGGTGTNEKLFF.

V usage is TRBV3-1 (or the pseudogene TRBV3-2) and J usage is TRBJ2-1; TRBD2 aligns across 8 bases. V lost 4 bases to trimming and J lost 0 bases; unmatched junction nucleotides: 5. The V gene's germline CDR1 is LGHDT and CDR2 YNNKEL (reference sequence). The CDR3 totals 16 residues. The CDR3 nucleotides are TGTGCCAGCAGCCCAAGCGGGGGCAACTCCTACAATGAGCAGTTCTTC. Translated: CASSPSGGNSYNEQFF.

The CDR3 protein is CASSELGRDPFGYTF. As DNA, the CDR3 is TGTGCCAGCAGTGAACTGGGGAGGGATCCCTTCGGCTACACCTTC. The chain employs TRBV6-1 and TRBJ1-2; D not resolved. Germline-derived CDR1 and CDR2 are MNHNS and SASEGT. V dropped 2 bases and J dropped 8 bases, with 18 bases sitting between them. This CDR3 comprises 15 residues.

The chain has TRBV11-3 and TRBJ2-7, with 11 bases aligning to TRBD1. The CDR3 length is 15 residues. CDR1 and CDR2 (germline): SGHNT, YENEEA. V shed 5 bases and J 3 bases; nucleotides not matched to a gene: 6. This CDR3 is CASSVSGTGGYEQYF. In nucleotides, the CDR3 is TGTGCCAGCAGCGTGTCCGGGACAGGGGGCTACGAGCAGTACTTC.

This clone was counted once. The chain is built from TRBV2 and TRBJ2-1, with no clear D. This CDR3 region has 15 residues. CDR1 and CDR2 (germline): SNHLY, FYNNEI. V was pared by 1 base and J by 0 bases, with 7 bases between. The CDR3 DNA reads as TGTGCCAGCAGTGAAGGGCCTTTCTCCTACAATGAGCAGTTCTTC. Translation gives CASSEGPFSYNEQFF.

CDR3 DNA: TGTGCCAGCAGCTTAAACCCCTCCCGGGGGTATGGCTACACCTTC. As protein: CASSLNPSRGYGYTF. This chain uses TRBV13 with TRBJ1-2, with D perhaps TRBD1 (5 bases). The CDR3 sequence is 15 residues long. Trimming took off 2 bases at V and 5 bases at J, with 15 bases between the two ends. The germline V gene has CDR1 PRHDT and CDR2 FYEKMQ (reference sequence).

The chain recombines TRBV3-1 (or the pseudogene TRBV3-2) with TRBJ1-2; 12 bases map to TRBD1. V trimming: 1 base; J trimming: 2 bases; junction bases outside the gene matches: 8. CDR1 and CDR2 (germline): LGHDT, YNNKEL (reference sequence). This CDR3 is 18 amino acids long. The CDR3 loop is CASSQGGTGGAGNYGYTF. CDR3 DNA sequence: TGTGCCAGCAGCCAAGGAGGGACAGGGGGCGCGGGGAACTATGGCTACACCTTC.

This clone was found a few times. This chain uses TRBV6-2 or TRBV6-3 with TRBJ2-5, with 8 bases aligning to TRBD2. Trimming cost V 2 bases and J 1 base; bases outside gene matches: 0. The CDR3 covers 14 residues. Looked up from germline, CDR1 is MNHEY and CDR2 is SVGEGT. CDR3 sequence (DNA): TGTGCCAGCAGTTACGGGACTAGCCAAGAGACCCAGTACTTC. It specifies CASSYGTSQETQYF.

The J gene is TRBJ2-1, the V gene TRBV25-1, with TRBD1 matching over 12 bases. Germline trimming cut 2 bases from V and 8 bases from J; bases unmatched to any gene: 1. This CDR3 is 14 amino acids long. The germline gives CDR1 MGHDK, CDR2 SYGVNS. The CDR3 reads CASSEGTGGHEQFF. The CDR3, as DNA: TGTGCCAGCAGTGAAGGGACAGGGGGCCATGAGCAGTTCTTC.

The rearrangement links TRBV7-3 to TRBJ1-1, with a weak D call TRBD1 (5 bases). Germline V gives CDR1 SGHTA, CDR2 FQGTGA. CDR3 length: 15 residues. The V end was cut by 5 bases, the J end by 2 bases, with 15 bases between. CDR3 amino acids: CASSLSRVQNTEAFF. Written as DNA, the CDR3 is TGTGCCAGCAGCCTCTCCAGGGTACAAAACACTGAAGCTTTCTTT.

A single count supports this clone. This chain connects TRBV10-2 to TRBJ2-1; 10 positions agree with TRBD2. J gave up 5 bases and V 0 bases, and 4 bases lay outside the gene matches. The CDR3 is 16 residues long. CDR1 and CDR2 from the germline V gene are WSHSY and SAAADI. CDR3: CASSESNSGGDNEQFF. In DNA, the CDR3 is TGCGCCAGCAGTGAGTCTAACAGCGGGGGGGACAATGAGCAGTTCTTC.

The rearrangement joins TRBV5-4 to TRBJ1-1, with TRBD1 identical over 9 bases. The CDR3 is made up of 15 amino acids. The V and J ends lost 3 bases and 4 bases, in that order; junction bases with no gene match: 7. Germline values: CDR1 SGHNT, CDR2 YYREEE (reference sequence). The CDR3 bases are TGTGCCAGCAGCTCCAGGACAGGGGACGGCACTGAAGCTTTCTTT. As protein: CASSSRTGDGTEAFF.